This paragraph reports one TCR beta chain. Trimming stripped 6 bases from V and 9 bases from J, with 21 bases between. Germline assignment: CDR1 SGHTA and CDR2 FQGNSA. The CDR3 sequence is 16 residues long. This record comes from a study of blood T cells in healthy people across ages. The second PCR ran roughly 7 to 12 cycles with a sample-barcoded 5' primer and J-beta primers. TCRdb ran MiXCR on the 5' RACE reads and lists one entry per CDR3 protein. This sample carries hundreds of thousands of distinct CDR3 sequences, about 30% of them seen once, and the ten largest clones take 15% to 18%. The V call is TRBV7-2, the J call TRBJ1-6, with D perhaps matching TRBD1 (5 bases). Sequencing was carried out using blood. The clonotype was recovered from a woman older than 75 in good health. CDR3 region: CASRFPSRDQSSPLHF. Written as DNA, the CDR3 is TGTGCCAGCAGGTTCCCGTCTCGGGACCAGAGTTCACCCCTCCACTTT.